The 21 T cell receptor beta chains in this list originate from one sample, sequenced in a study of cytomegalovirus exposure and HLA in healthy donors. PCR employed 60 Vbeta and 13 Jbeta primers. The protocol was immunoSEQ multiplex PCR, while the TCRdb copy is restricted to in-frame clones and leaves out a portion. The data hold 90,000 to 150,000 clones, with 81% observed a single time. Sequencing input: PBMCs. These receptors were collected from a woman aged 40 to 50 in good health and CMV-seronegative.

The chain uses TRBV16 and TRBJ1-5; TRBD1 aligns across 7 bases. The trim removed 5 bases at V and 4 bases at J, leaving 8 bases unmatched. This CDR3 spans 15 amino acids. The germline CDR1 and CDR2 sequences are KGHSY and FQNENV. The CDR3: CASSTSARGNQPQHF. CDR3 bases: TGTGCCAGCAGCACCTCGGCCAGGGGGAATCAGCCCCAGCATTTT.

The chain has TRBV19 and TRBJ1-5; D remains ambiguous. The V gene's germline CDR1 is LNHDA and CDR2 SQIVND (reference sequence). The CDR3 consists of 15 residues. Trimming shortened V by 1 base and J by 0 bases, and 7 bases separated the two germline ends. Here the CDR3 reads CASSIVVSSNQPQHF. As DNA, the CDR3 is TGTGCCAGTAGTATAGTTGTCAGTAGCAATCAGCCCCAGCATTTT. Full variable domain (remainder filled in from reference TRBV19 and TRBJ1-5): DGGITQSPKYLFRKEGQNVTLSCEQNLNHDAMYWYRQDPGQGLRLIYYSQIVNDFQKGDIAEGYSVSREKKESFPLTVTSAQKNPTAFYLCASSIVVSSNQPQHFGDGTRLSIL.

The chain couples TRBV10-2 to TRBJ1-2; 7 bases are shared with TRBD1. Losses at the gene ends were 6 bases for V and 1 base for J; bases not matched to a gene: 17. This CDR3 has 18 residues. In germline, CDR1 is WSHSY, CDR2 SAAADI. The CDR3 sequence: CASRGLRGPLDDNYGYTF. The DNA for the CDR3 is TGCGCCAGCAGGGGATTAAGGGGGCCCCTCGATGATAACTATGGCTACACCTTC.

This chain joins TRBV27 and TRBJ2-3, with a tentative D call TRBD1 (6 bases). CDR3 length: 14 amino acids. CDR1 MNHEY and CDR2 SMNVEV come from the germline V gene (reference sequence). V was cut by 5 bases and J by 2 bases, with 11 bases left in between. CDR3 DNA: TGTGCCAGCAGTCAGGACAGTCACACAGATACGCAGTATTTT. Translating gives CASSQDSHTDTQYF.

The chain has TRBV7-2 and TRBJ2-7; TRBD2 matches at 7 bases. The CDR3 is made up of 14 amino acids. Germline V gene sequence: CDR1 SGHTA, CDR2 FQGNSA. J gave up 2 bases and V 4 bases, and 5 bases lay outside the gene matches. CDR3 nucleotides: TGTGCCAGCAGCTCTAAAGCGGGACCCTACGAGCAGTACTTC. Translated: CASSSKAGPYEQYF.

The chain combines TRBV7-3 with TRBJ1-1; possible D gene TRBD1, 5 bases. Between the trimmed V and J ends, which lost 6 bases and 2 bases, there was a span of 13 bases. This CDR3 has 14 amino acids. CDR1 is SGHTA and CDR2 is FQGTGA in the germline V gene. This CDR3 is CASSTSGGNTEAFF. The CDR3 DNA follows: TGTGCCAGCAGTACCTCGGGGGGTAACACTGAAGCTTTCTTT.

This clone was seen more than once but under ten times. This sequence joins TRBV7-2 and TRBJ1-2, with D maybe TRBD1 (6 bases). The germline gives CDR1 SGHTA, CDR2 FQGNSA. The CDR3 consists of 17 residues. V gave up 2 bases and J gave up 4 bases, with 20 bases separating them. Here the CDR3 reads CASSLRSGRGQGYGYTF. DNA for the CDR3: TGTGCCAGCAGCTTACGATCGGGGCGGGGGCAGGGCTATGGCTACACCTTC.

Here the CDR3 DNA reads TGTGCCAGCAGCTCGACTAGCGGGAGGTACGAGCAGTACTTC. It codes for CASSSTSGRYEQYF. The chain carries TRBV7-2 and TRBJ2-7; TRBD2 matches at 13 bases. The germline V gene encodes CDR1 SGHTA and CDR2 FQGNSA. Losses at the gene ends were 4 bases for V and 4 bases for J; bases not matched to a gene: 1. This CDR3 region has 14 residues.

This clone was counted a few times. The gene calls are TRBV15 and TRBJ2-2; a weak D match, TRBD2 (5 bases). The CDR3 extends over 15 amino acids. Trimming took off 0 bases at V and 6 bases at J, with 11 bases between the two ends. Germline CDR1 LNHNV, CDR2 YYDKDF (reference sequence). CDR3 DNA: TGTGCCACCAGCAGAGATAGAGGGCCCCCCGGGGAGCTGTTTTTT. Protein product: CATSRDRGPPGELFF.

In this sample, this clone turned up once. The chain has TRBV5-1 and TRBJ1-1; 11 bases agree with TRBD1. Germline V gene lookup returns CDR1 SGHRS and CDR2 YFSETQ. The CDR3 covers 16 residues. After removal of 4 bases from V and 4 bases from J, the junction contained 9 bases not matched to a gene. CDR3 amino acids: CASSRLSGTGGTEAFF. DNA of the CDR3: TGCGCCAGCAGCCGACTTTCCGGGACAGGGGGCACTGAAGCTTTCTTT.

The chain is built from TRBV5-6 and TRBJ1-2; 8 bases fit TRBD1. CDR1 is SGHDT, CDR2 YYEEEE, per germline. V shed 4 bases and J 1 base; nucleotides not matched to a gene: 3. The CDR3 length is 14 residues. CDR3: CASSETGVNYGYTF. CDR3 DNA sequence: TGTGCCAGCAGCGAGACAGGGGTTAACTATGGCTACACCTTC.

V gene TRBV7-3 combines with J gene TRBJ2-2, with TRBD2 matching 10 bases. Germline V gene sequence: CDR1 SGHTA, CDR2 FQGTGA. This CDR3 comprises 16 residues. The ends lost 5 bases at V and 2 bases at J; junction bases unmatched: 5. The chain's CDR3 is CASSTGTSVNTGELFF. The DNA for the CDR3 is TGTGCCAGCAGCACCGGGACTAGCGTTAACACCGGGGAGCTGTTTTTT.

This clone is classed as medium-sized. The rearrangement joins TRBV4-1 to TRBJ1-1, with unresolved D. CDR3 length: 16 amino acids. The germline V gene encodes CDR1 MGHRA and CDR2 YSYEKL. With 4 bases removed from V and 0 bases from J, the gap between germline ends came to 15 bases. This CDR3 reads CASSRLPSGLNTEAFF. CDR3 coding DNA: TGCGCCAGCAGCCGTCTCCCCAGTGGGCTGAACACTGAAGCTTTCTTT.

The chain uses TRBV7-2 and TRBJ1-5, with TRBD1 matching over 8 bases. V was clipped by 4 bases and J by 0 bases; unmatched bases: 8. There are 17 residues in the CDR3. CDR1 and CDR2 from the germline V gene are SGHTA and FQGNSA. CDR3: CASSSTLTGDSNQPQHF. CDR3 DNA sequence: TGTGCCAGCAGCTCGACCCTGACAGGGGATAGCAATCAGCCCCAGCATTTT.

Remarks on this clone: The junction departs from germline at one end; a sequencing error may be responsible. This chain joins TRBV27 and TRBJ1-2; TRBD1 agrees at 7 bases. CDR3 length equals 14 residues. Germline CDR1 reads MNHEY; CDR2 reads SMNVEV (reference sequence). CDR3 residues: CASSPQGLYYGYTF. As DNA, the CDR3 is TGTGCCAGCAGTCCACAGGGGCTATACTACGGCTACACCTTC.

The chain recombines TRBV18 with TRBJ2-7, with 9 bases identical to TRBD2. Germline V lookup: CDR1 KGHSH, CDR2 LQKENI. This CDR3 is 15 amino acids long. Trimming removed 5 bases from V and 4 bases from J; junction bases left unmatched: 9. The CDR3 is CASSTPGLATYEQYF. CDR3 in DNA: TGTGCCAGCTCAACCCCGGGACTAGCAACATACGAGCAGTACTTC.

V gene TRBV27 combines with J gene TRBJ1-2; maybe TRBD1 (5 bases). The germline CDR1 and CDR2 sequences are MNHEY and SMNVEV (reference sequence). The CDR3 length is 13 residues. V gave up 5 bases and J gave up 3 bases, with 10 bases separating them. CDR3 nucleotides: TGTGCCAGCAGTGATGGACAATACTATGGCTACACCTTC. Amino acid sequence: CASSDGQYYGYTF.

The rearrangement uses TRBV5-1 and TRBJ2-5; D possibly corresponds to TRBD1 (6 bases). The CDR3 totals 16 residues. From germline, CDR1 is SGHRS and CDR2 YFSETQ. The V end lost 0 bases, the J end lost 4 bases, and 16 bases lay between the germline ends. The CDR3 DNA sequence: TGCGCCAGCAGCTTGGCGGCAGGGGTAGTTCGAGAGACCCAGTACTTC. This codes for CASSLAAGVVRETQYF.

J is TRBJ1-1 and V is TRBV5-4, with TRBD1 identical over 9 bases. V lost 4 bases, J lost 5 bases, and 18 bases stayed unmatched. Germline-derived CDR1 and CDR2 are SGHNT and YYREEE (reference sequence). The CDR3 sequence is 18 residues long. The CDR3: CASSPSPQRTGAGTEAFF. Here the CDR3 DNA reads TGTGCCAGCAGCCCGAGTCCCCAAAGGACAGGGGCAGGGACTGAAGCTTTCTTT.

The V and J genes are TRBV5-3 and TRBJ2-7, with 8 bases lining up with TRBD2. TRBV5-3 is an open reading frame, and its role is uncertain. Losses at the gene ends were 3 bases for V and 2 bases for J; bases not matched to a gene: 7. CDR3 length: 15 residues. The CDR3 is CARSSDGRGPYEQYF. CDR3 nucleotides: TGTGCCAGAAGCTCGGACGGGAGGGGACCCTACGAGCAGTACTTC.

The V gene is TRBV27, the J gene TRBJ2-7; D perhaps matches TRBD1 (6 bases). The CDR3 length is 14 residues. V shed 3 bases and J shed 0 bases, with 9 bases lying between them. Germline lookup yields CDR1 MNHEY and CDR2 SMNVEV (reference sequence). CDR3 in DNA: TGTGCCAGCAGTTTCCTGGGGGCCTCCTACGAGCAGTACTTC. Translating it yields CASSFLGASYEQYF.